The text below deals with one T cell receptor beta chain. Trimming cost V 0 bases and J 3 bases, with 12 bases left between them. This CDR3 has 16 amino acids. CDR1 and CDR2 (germline): MGHRA, YSYEKL. These data come from a study of blood T cell repertoires in COVID-19. Clones were read by immunoSEQ multiplex PCR, and TCRdb kept only the in-frame ones, dropping some. Of roughly 150,000 clones in the sample, 84% were seen once. This sequence originates from a woman between 45 and 65 years old in a cohort sampled during active or convalescent COVID-19. The chain combines TRBV4-1 with TRBJ1-5; D not resolved. The sample taken for sequencing was peripheral blood. This CDR3 is CASSQDKWQDNQPQHF. Written as DNA, the CDR3 is TGCGCCAGCAGCCAAGATAAGTGGCAGGACAATCAGCCCCAGCATTTT.